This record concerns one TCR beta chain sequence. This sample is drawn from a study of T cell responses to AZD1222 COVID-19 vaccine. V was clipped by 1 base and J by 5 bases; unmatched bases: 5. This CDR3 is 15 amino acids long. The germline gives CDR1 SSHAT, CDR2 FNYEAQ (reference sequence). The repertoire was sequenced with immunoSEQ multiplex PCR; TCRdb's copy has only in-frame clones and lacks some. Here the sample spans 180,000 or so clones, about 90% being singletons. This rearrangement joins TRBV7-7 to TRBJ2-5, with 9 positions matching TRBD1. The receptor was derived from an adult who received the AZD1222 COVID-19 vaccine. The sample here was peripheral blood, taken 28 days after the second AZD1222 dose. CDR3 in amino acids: CASSLDQTGGETQYF. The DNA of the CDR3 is TGTGCCAGCAGCTTAGACCAGACAGGGGGTGAGACCCAGTACTTC.